This is a list of T cell receptor beta chains from one sample in a study of shared clonotypes between healthy human individuals. The protocol was immunoSEQ multiplex PCR, while the TCRdb copy is restricted to in-frame clones and leaves out a portion. The sample lists hundreds of thousands of clones, roughly 96% occurring once. Source material: naive CD8+ T cells sorted from blood. These TCRs come from a woman in her twenties or thirties in good health. The CDR3 runs from the conserved cysteine through the conserved F or W. Clone size is not always given. Where it is, it says once, few, many or a class for expanded clones.

NA | TRBJ2-1 | TRBV5-1 | 16 | CASSLIAVSSYNEQFF
NA | TRBJ2-1 | TRBV29-1 | 15 | CMIGGPLSSYNEQFF
NA | TRBJ1-1 | TRBV28 | 15 | CASSAAPKGYTEAFF
NA | TRBJ2-4 | TRBV7-9 | 15 | CASSDITGTSADQYF
once | TRBJ2-5 | TRBV7-6 | 15 | CASSRAWGQQETQYF
NA | TRBJ2-2 | TRBV5-1 | 15 | CASSPSRVNTGELFF
once | TRBJ1-1 | TRBV29-1 | 12 | CSVWRENTEAFF
NA | TRBJ2-7 | TRBV10-1 | 12 | CASIKANYEQYF
NA | TRBJ2-7 | TRBV2 | 12 | CASGDRGYEQYF
NA | TRBJ2-6 | TRBV4-1 | 17 | CASSRGLAGDGANVLTF
once | TRBJ1-5 | TRBV28 | 13 | CASSLGGSQPQHF
once | TRBJ2-5 | TRBV28 | 17 | CASSRPGLAGVGETQYF
NA | TRBJ2-1 | TRBV6-1 | 16 | CASSDTAGGSYNEQFF
NA | TRBJ1-2 | TRBV30 | 13 | CAWNKRQHYGYTF
NA | TRBJ1-2 | TRBV16 | 14 | CASSQSPPGDGYTF
NA | TRBJ2-1 | TRBV6-5 | 11 | CASSYGEEQFF
NA | TRBJ2-1 | TRBV10-2 | 15 | CASSESGTGYNEQFF
NA | TRBJ2-7 | TRBV5-5 | 12 | CASSLGANEQYF
NA | TRBJ2-7 | TRBV6-1 | 14 | CASSEALRSYEQYF
NA | TRBJ2-1 | TRBV7-2 | 19 | CASSLQGLAGGIEDNEQFF
NA | TRBJ2-2 | TRBV6-5 | 13 | CASSVADTGELFF
NA | TRBJ2-1 | TRBV5-1 | 13 | CASGTSGANEQFF
NA | TRBJ2-1 | TRBV27 | 14 | CASSIGTVYNEQFF
NA | TRBJ2-7 | TRBV11-2 | 13 | CASSLGAAYEQYF
NA | TRBJ2-2 | TRBV7-8 | 14 | CASSLGPLIGELFF
NA | TRBJ2-7 | TRBV7-6 | 13 | CASSLGTGDEQYF
NA | TRBJ2-3 | TRBV27 | 17 | CASRHVGAGGVTDTQYF
NA | TRBJ2-5 | TRBV4-1 | 13 | CASSQRLQETQYF
once | TRBJ2-1 | TRBV5-1 | 15 | CASSFAGGDYNEQFF
NA | TRBJ1-1 | TRBV7-2 | 15 | CASNLGRLMNTEAFF
once | TRBJ1-1 | TRBV19 | 15 | CASSIGQGENTEAFF
NA | TRBJ2-1 | TRBV27 | 17 | CASSLAAGQFFYNEQFF
NA | TRBJ2-3 | TRBV5-6 | 14 | CASSLGAGWNTQYF
NA | TRBJ2-7 | TRBV7-2 | 13 | CASSVRDSYEQYF
NA | TRBJ2-2 | TRBV5-6 | 14 | CASSLFRNTGELFF
NA | TRBJ2-1 | TRBV6-6 | 16 | CASSSGLAGGPDEQFF
NA | TRBJ1-2 | TRBV19 | 11 | CASLGDHDYTF
NA | TRBJ2-7 | TRBV28 | 14 | CASSPGYSGSEQYF
NA | TRBJ2-2 | TRBV28 | 13 | CASSPKFTGELFF
NA | TRBJ2-1 | TRBV5-1 | 12 | CASSLIRVEQFF
NA | TRBJ1-5 | TRBV5-5 | 14 | CASRNFPGIQPQHF
NA | TRBJ2-7 | TRBV7-6 | 15 | CASSLEASGSYEQYF
NA | TRBJ2-1 | TRBV11-2 | 14 | CASSLTGGTNEQFF
once | TRBJ2-7 | TRBV15 | 15 | CATSSTSGRIYEQYF
once | TRBJ1-6 | TRBV28 | 17 | CASITGTGGRYNSPLHF
NA | TRBJ1-1 | TRBV28 | 15 | CASEGGAFMNTEAFF
NA | TRBJ1-5 | TRBV15 | 16 | CATSGLGGQGNQPQHF
NA | TRBJ2-1 | TRBV27 | 12 | CASSNSGNEQFF
once | TRBJ1-1 | TRBV6-5 | 14 | CASSTHTGGNEAFF
once | TRBJ2-3 | TRBV5-4 | 16 | CASSYSSGTSTDTQYF
NA | TRBJ2-3 | TRBV28 | 19 | CASSSPLAGGRWGTDTQYF
NA | TRBJ2-7 | TRBV9 | 15 | CASSVGLGGSYEQYF
NA | TRBJ2-1 | TRBV29-1 | 10 | CSVGAQEQFF
NA | TRBJ2-5 | TRBV9 | 15 | CASSVGAGSQETQYF
NA | TRBJ1-3 | TRBV7-9 | 15 | CASSRPTSDRNTIYF
NA | TRBJ1-1 | TRBV5-1 | 13 | CASTEDGNTEAFF